The TCR beta chain under discussion was sequenced for a study of identical twins. Unmatched junction bases numbered 4, after V lost 5 bases and J lost 1 base. Germline V CDR1 and CDR2: DFQATT, SNEGSKA (reference sequence). The CDR3 length is 14 residues. Using its own MiXCR run on the 5' RACE reads, TCRdb lists one record per CDR3 protein. This table holds some 440,000 distinct CDR3 sequences, roughly 24% found once. This clonotype was picked up a small number of times. This sample was also put to use in a study of T cells expressing NK-cell markers.

Specimen: CD4+ T cells sorted from blood. This clonotype originated in a young woman in good health. The genes are TRBV20-1 and TRBJ2-2, with 7 bases lining up with TRBD1. The CDR3 protein is CSAQGQKNTGELFF. CDR3 sequence (DNA): TGCAGTGCTCAGGGACAGAAGAACACCGGGGAGCTGTTTTTT.